The 28 T cell receptor beta chains presented below share a single source sample, sequenced in a study of beta chain features in type 1 diabetes. Reverse transcribing all isolated RNA meant expressed TCRB transcripts were sequenced. The repertoire was sequenced with immunoSEQ multiplex PCR; TCRdb's copy has only in-frame clones and lacks some. The table includes around 150,000 clones, 10% to 13% detected once. Points from the study as a whole: Moderate yet significant TCRB CDR3 shortening was seen in Type 1 diabetes patients in all four CD4+ subsets.

Their cognate antigens are unknown. Source material: central memory CD4+ T cells from blood. The origin of the receptors is a man aged 25 to 45 with type 1 diabetes.

The chain combines TRBV7-2 with TRBJ2-3, with no clear D. From germline, CDR1 is SGHTA and CDR2 FQGNSA. Between the trimmed V and J ends, which lost 1 base and 2 bases, there was a span of 10 bases. This CDR3 region has 15 residues. The CDR3 protein is CASSLVLVPTDTQYF. CDR3 bases: TGTGCCAGCAGCTTAGTTTTAGTCCCCACAGATACGCAGTATTTT.

The genes are TRBV5-6 and TRBJ2-5; D possibly corresponds to TRBD2 (5 bases). Germline values: CDR1 SGHDT, CDR2 YYEEEE. V dropped 0 bases and J dropped 3 bases, with 12 bases sitting between them. CDR3 size: 15 residues. The CDR3 is CASSLGGASKETQYF. As DNA, the CDR3 is TGTGCCAGCAGCTTGGGGGGAGCGAGTAAAGAGACCCAGTACTTC.

The chain recombines TRBV28 with TRBJ2-5; no firm D call. The end of the DNA fits TRBJ2-7 better, so the J call may be wrong. This CDR3 contains 13 residues. Germline CDR1 and CDR2: MDHEN and SYDVKM. CDR3 sequence reads: CASIAPNSYEQYF. The CDR3 coding sequence is TGTGCCAGCATAGCCCCAAATTCCTACGAGCAGTACTTC.

The chain carries TRBV7-2 and TRBJ1-4; 7 bases fit TRBD1. The CDR3 extends over 16 amino acids. Trimming removed 5 bases from V and 2 bases from J; junction bases left unmatched: 8. Germline CDR1 SGHTA, CDR2 FQGNSA. The CDR3 here is CASSRQGGPTNEKLFF. The DNA of the CDR3 is TGTGCCAGCAGCCGGCAGGGGGGCCCTACTAATGAAAAACTGTTTTTT.

This chain uses TRBV2 with TRBJ2-7; weak D call: TRBD2 (6 bases). Germline V gene data show CDR1 as SNHLY and CDR2 as FYNNEI. The ends were cut back, 5 bases at V and 12 bases at J, with 23 bases in the middle. The CDR3 covers 14 residues. CDR3 nucleotides: TGTGCCAGCAGTCCCGAACTAGCAGCCGGGGTGCGGTACTTC. This sequence encodes CASSPELAAGVRYF.

Notes on this clone: At one of its ends the junction is not consistent with the germline gene, which may arise from a read error. The chain employs TRBV25-1 and TRBJ2-7; TRBD2 matches at 7 bases. This CDR3 has 12 amino acids. Looked up from germline, CDR1 is MGHDK and CDR2 is SYGVNS. The CDR3, as DNA: TGTGCCAGCAGTGAATGGGGGGAGGGAAAAAACTTC. Amino acids: CASSEWGEGKNF.

This clone occurred a few times. The chain employs TRBV7-2 and TRBJ2-3, with D tentatively TRBD1 (6 bases). The CDR3 covers 13 residues. Germline V lookup: CDR1 SGHTA, CDR2 FQGNSA. The germline V and J ends were trimmed by 8 bases and 6 bases, with 15 bases remaining between them. DNA for the CDR3: TGTGCCAGCCGAGAGGGGGTAGGCGATACGCAGTATTTT. Its protein product is CASREGVGDTQYF.

The chain has TRBV6-5 and TRBJ1-5; no clear D. The ends were cut back, 8 bases at V and 3 bases at J, with 11 bases in the middle. The CDR3 has 13 amino acids. Germline values: CDR1 MNHEY, CDR2 SVGAGI. The CDR3 loop reads CASAVTFNQPQHF. For the CDR3, the DNA is TGTGCCAGCGCGGTAACTTTCAATCAGCCCCAGCATTTT.

Only a few counts were recorded for this clone. J is TRBJ2-2 and V is TRBV11-2, with D perhaps matching TRBD1 (6 bases). The CDR3 has 15 amino acids. Germline assignment: CDR1 SGHAT and CDR2 FQNNGV. V dropped 8 bases and J dropped 3 bases, with 16 bases sitting between them. Here the CDR3 DNA reads TGTGCCAGCGCCCCCCAACAGGGTTACACCGGGGAGCTGTTTTTT. The encoded protein is CASAPQQGYTGELFF.

The chain carries TRBV11-2 and TRBJ1-5, with D perhaps TRBD1 (5 bases). The CDR3 runs to 13 residues. The V gene's germline CDR1 is SGHAT and CDR2 FQNNGV. Trimming removed 3 bases at V and 10 bases at J, with 13 bases between. CDR3 DNA: TGTGCCAGCAGCTTCCAGGGTTTAGGTCCCCAGCATTTT. Encoded protein: CASSFQGLGPQHF. The variable domain in full, with the rest retrieved from reference TRBV11-2 and TRBJ1-5, is EAGVAQSPRYKIIEKRQSVAFWCNPISGHATLYWYQQILGQGPKLLIQFQNNGVVDDSQLPKDRFSAERLKGVDSTLKIQPAKLEDSAVYLCASSFQGLGPQHFGDGTRLSIL.

This clone was seen more than once but under ten times. The CDR3, as DNA: TGTGCCAGCAGTTCATTCCAGGGAGGCCACGAGCAGTACTTC. Residues: CASSSFQGGHEQYF. The J gene is TRBJ2-7, the V gene TRBV27, with TRBD2 as a possible D gene (6 bases). Germline-derived CDR1 and CDR2 are MNHEY and SMNVEV (reference sequence). This CDR3 spans 14 amino acids. The germline V and J ends were trimmed by 4 bases and 5 bases, with 15 bases remaining between them.

The rearrangement links TRBV5-1 to TRBJ2-3, with D perhaps TRBD1 (5 bases). V shed 2 bases and J shed 2 bases, with 9 bases lying between them. From germline, CDR1 is SGHRS and CDR2 YFSETQ. The CDR3 length is 14 residues. CDR3 DNA: TGCGCCAGCAGCTTAATGGGGCCCACAGATACGCAGTATTTT. Residues: CASSLMGPTDTQYF.

This clone was seen a handful of times. In nucleotides, the CDR3 is TGTGCCAGCAGCTGGGCCGGGACAGTGATGGCCGGGGAGCTGTTTTTT. This gives the protein CASSWAGTVMAGELFF. This chain uses TRBV7-2 with TRBJ2-2; 7 positions agree with TRBD1. From germline, CDR1 is SGHTA and CDR2 FQGNSA. Unmatched junction bases numbered 11, after V lost 4 bases and J lost 6 bases. This CDR3 contains 16 residues.

This rearrangement joins TRBV7-2 to TRBJ2-4; no reliable D call. Trimming took off 3 bases at V and 6 bases at J, with 12 bases between the two ends. CDR1 and CDR2 from the germline V gene are SGHTA and FQGNSA. The CDR3 runs 14 residues. In DNA, the CDR3 is TGTGCCAGCAGCTTCGATTTTTCGGGAAACATTCAGTACTTC. Translating gives CASSFDFSGNIQYF.

The V gene is TRBV7-2, the J gene TRBJ2-7; D unclear. With 5 bases removed from V and 3 bases from J, the gap between germline ends came to 11 bases. The CDR3 consists of 13 residues. Looked up from germline, CDR1 is SGHTA and CDR2 is FQGNSA. The CDR3 loop reads CASSPSTHYEQYF. DNA of the CDR3: TGTGCCAGCAGCCCGTCTACTCACTACGAGCAGTACTTC.

The rearrangement uses TRBV18 and TRBJ2-3, with D possibly being TRBD1 (5 bases). Trimming shortened V by 5 bases and J by 1 base, and 13 bases separated the two germline ends. This CDR3 has 15 residues. Germline V lookup: CDR1 KGHSH, CDR2 LQKENI. CDR3: CASSSQGPRTDTQYF. The DNA for the CDR3 is TGTGCCAGCTCAAGCCAGGGTCCCCGCACAGATACGCAGTATTTT.

The chain recombines TRBV14 with TRBJ1-1; 10 bases are shared with TRBD1. Germline V gives CDR1 SGHDN, CDR2 FVKESK. The J segment lost 11 bases and the V segment lost 4 bases, leaving 7 bases of the junction unmatched. The CDR3 extends over 13 amino acids. The CDR3 is CASSLGQGVAAFF. The CDR3 DNA is TGTGCCAGCAGCCTTGGACAGGGGGTCGCGGCTTTCTTT.

In its sample, this clone was seen a few times. The CDR3 DNA sequence: TGTGCCAGCAGTTACCAGGCGCAACCCGAAAAACTGTTTTTT. Translated, it gives CASSYQAQPEKLFF. The gene calls are TRBV6-5 and TRBJ1-4; D not certain. CDR1 and CDR2 (germline): MNHEY, SVGAGI. This CDR3 comprises 14 residues. V was trimmed by 2 bases and J by 8 bases, leaving 12 bases between them.

The rearrangement uses TRBV6-5 and TRBJ1-2, with a weak D call TRBD1 (6 bases). V lost 6 bases and J 1 base, leaving 9 bases between the germline ends. CDR1 and CDR2 (germline): MNHEY, SVGAGI. CDR3 length: 13 residues. This chain's CDR3 is CASRTDSNYGYTF. CDR3 bases: TGTGCCAGCAGGACGGACAGTAACTATGGCTACACCTTC.

The chain carries TRBV9 and TRBJ2-1; 7 bases align to TRBD2. The junction had 9 bases not matched to a gene; V was cut back by 2 bases and J by 1 base. The germline CDR1 and CDR2 sequences are SGDLS and YYNGEE. CDR3 length: 17 residues. CDR3 sequence reads: CASSVGGGGASYNEQFF. The CDR3 nucleotides read TGTGCCAGCAGCGTTGGGGGGGGAGGGGCTTCCTACAATGAGCAGTTCTTC.

This clone appeared a few times. The chain recombines TRBV4-3 with TRBJ1-1; 7 bases are shared with TRBD1. Germline V lookup: CDR1 LGHNA, CDR2 YSLEER. After removal of 0 bases from V and 5 bases from J, the junction contained 3 bases not matched to a gene. CDR3 length: 14 amino acids. The CDR3 region is CASSQEDRSTEAFF. DNA for the CDR3: TGCGCCAGCAGCCAAGAGGACAGGTCGACTGAAGCTTTCTTT.

The chain uses TRBV10-3 and TRBJ1-4; D is unclear. Trimming left V 3 bases short and J 0 bases short, with 8 bases between. The CDR3 length is 15 residues. CDR1 and CDR2 from the germline V gene are ENHRY and SYGVKD. CDR3 protein: CAISDGGATNEKLFF. DNA of the CDR3: TGTGCCATCAGTGACGGAGGAGCAACTAATGAAAAACTGTTTTTT.

The chain is built from TRBV28 and TRBJ1-2; D uncertain. Trimming pared 6 bases from V and 3 bases from J, leaving 14 bases between. Looked up from germline, CDR1 is MDHEN and CDR2 is SYDVKM. The CDR3 runs to 14 residues. In nucleotides, the CDR3 is TGTGCCAGCAGCCGTACAGTTACGGACTATGGCTACACCTTC. Its translation: CASSRTVTDYGYTF.

This clone was seen a handful of times. J is TRBJ2-1 and V is TRBV20-1; 11 positions agree with TRBD2. The V and J ends lost 3 bases and 12 bases, in that order; junction bases with no gene match: 1. Germline values: CDR1 DFQATT, CDR2 SNEGSKA (reference sequence). This CDR3 spans 11 amino acids. CDR3 nucleotides: TGCAGTGCTAGTAGCGGGAGGGGGCAGTTCTTC. It encodes CSASSGRGQFF.

The sample holds many counts of this clone. The rearrangement uses TRBV4-1 and TRBJ1-5; 8 nucleotides match TRBD1. CDR3 size: 16 residues. The V and J ends lost 0 bases and 6 bases, in that order; junction bases with no gene match: 7. Germline V gene sequence: CDR1 MGHRA, CDR2 YSYEKL. CDR3 loop: CASSQDSDRVGQPQHF. For the CDR3, the DNA is TGCGCCAGCAGCCAAGATTCGGACAGGGTGGGTCAGCCCCAGCATTTT.

This chain uses TRBV18 with TRBJ2-3; TRBD1 might be the D (5 bases). Trimming shortened V by 1 base and J by 1 base, and 15 bases separated the two germline ends. The CDR3 spans 17 residues. CDR1 KGHSH and CDR2 LQKENI come from the germline V gene. CDR3 DNA: TGTGCCAGCTCACCACTCGCCCAGGGATACGGCACAGATACGCAGTATTTT. Its protein is CASSPLAQGYGTDTQYF.

This clone has at least ten counts. The gene calls are TRBV21-1 and TRBJ2-7; the table's D call TRBD1 went unverified against the DNA. TRBV21-1 is assigned pseudogene status. CDR3 length: 14 residues. CDR3 region: CASSTGTGPHEQYF. For the CDR3, the DNA is TGTGCCAGCAGCACTGGGACAGGGCCCCACGAGCAGTACTTC.

The J gene is TRBJ1-1, the V gene TRBV7-2, with D possibly being TRBD1 (6 bases). V lost 5 bases to trimming and J lost 4 bases, with 11 bases between them. Germline V gene sequence: CDR1 SGHTA, CDR2 FQGNSA. The length of the CDR3 is 13 residues. CDR3 residues: CASSPRGSTEAFF. For the CDR3, the DNA is TGTGCCAGCAGCCCCAGGGGTTCCACTGAAGCTTTCTTT.